This T cell receptor (beta chain) was captured by sequencing in a study of beta chain features in type 1 diabetes. The study, taken as a whole, reports: Researchers report that Type 1 diabetes patients had moderately but significantly shorter TCRB CDR3s across all four CD4+ subsets. Any PCR bias toward short templates would affect both groups alike.

Details on this clone: Its antigen is currently unknown.

Sequenced material consisted of expressed TCRB transcripts (all of the isolated RNA was reverse transcribed). Repertoires were generated with immunoSEQ multiplex PCR, while TCRdb's copy carries only in-frame clones and drops some. The sample includes roughly 500,000 clones, about an eighth of them seen just once. The CDR3 covers 16 residues. The trim removed 3 bases at V and 0 bases at J, leaving 4 bases unmatched. Germline CDR1 and CDR2: MDHEN and SYDVKM. Post-sort purity exceeded 95% for all sorted populations. The source material was naive CD4+ T cells from blood. This TCR was sampled from a woman aged 18-29 years in good health. The V gene is TRBV28, the J gene TRBJ2-3, with 9 bases matching TRBD1. The CDR3 is CASSLNRGLSTDTQYF. CDR3 coding DNA: TGTGCCAGCAGTTTGAACAGGGGGCTAAGCACAGATACGCAGTATTTT. The full variable domain, with the rest looked up from reference TRBV28 and TRBJ2-3, is DVKVTQSSRYLVKRTGEKVFLECVQDMDHENMFWYRQDPGLGLRLIYFSYDVKMKEKGDIPEGYSVSREKKERFSLILESASTNQTSMYLCASSLNRGLSTDTQYFGPGTRLTVL.